A selection of T cell receptor beta chains follows, all from one sample in a study of T cell repertoires in cytomegalovirus infection. Their recognized antigens are unknown. From the reads, TCRdb called clonotypes with MiXCR, one entry per CDR3 protein. The sample has 830,000 or so distinct CDR3 sequences; about 30% are singletons. Sequenced material: cultured CD8+ T cells from PBMCs, taken from culture after CMV antigen stimulation. The source is a human donor in good health (CMV status not recorded). Some clones in this sample may be carry-over from other donors' samples. The CDR3 runs from the conserved cysteine through the conserved F or W. Fields, in order: V gene, D gene, clone size, J gene, CDR3 DNA, CDR3 protein. The D gene is left open where the match is weak. Size is stated for part of the rows, as once, few or many counts, or as a class when the clone is expanded.

v_gene: TRBV6-1; d_gene: -; abundance: few; j_gene: TRBJ1-3; CDR3nt: TGTGCCAGCACGGGGGAATATGGAAACACCATATATTTT; CDR3aa: CASTGEYGNTIYF
v_gene: TRBV7-9; d_gene: -; abundance: few; j_gene: TRBJ1-2; CDR3nt: TGTGCCAGCAGCCCAGAGCGGTATGGCTACACCTTC; CDR3aa: CASSPERYGYTF
v_gene: TRBV7-8; d_gene: TRBD1; abundance: -; j_gene: TRBJ2-3; CDR3nt: TGTGCCAGCAGCAGACAGGGGGCGAGGGATACGCAGTATTTT; CDR3aa: CASSRQGARDTQYF
v_gene: TRBV27; d_gene: TRBD1; abundance: -; j_gene: TRBJ1-6; CDR3nt: TGTGCCAGCAGGGACAGGGCAAATTCACCCCTCCACTTT; CDR3aa: CASRDRANSPLHF
v_gene: TRBV4-1; d_gene: -; abundance: few; j_gene: TRBJ1-1; CDR3nt: TGCGCCAGCAGCCAAGAGGGGCAGACTTATAACACTGAAGCTTTCTTT; CDR3aa: CASSQEGQTYNTEAFF
v_gene: TRBV9; d_gene: -; abundance: few; j_gene: TRBJ2-3; CDR3nt: TGTGCCAGCAGCGTAGGGAGGGGCCGAGATACGCAGTATTTT; CDR3aa: CASSVGRGRDTQYF
v_gene: TRBV6-1; d_gene: -; abundance: -; j_gene: TRBJ2-6; CDR3nt: TGTGCCAGCAGCTGGGCCCTGACCAACGTCCTGACTTTC; CDR3aa: CASSWALTNVLTF
v_gene: TRBV7-2; d_gene: -; abundance: many; j_gene: TRBJ2-5; CDR3nt: TGTGCCAGCAGCTTACCGACTGAAGAGACCCAGTACTTC; CDR3aa: CASSLPTEETQYF
v_gene: TRBV7-2; d_gene: TRBD1; abundance: -; j_gene: TRBJ2-1; CDR3nt: TGTGCCAGCAGCCTATGGACAGGGCAAAATGAGCAGTTCTTC; CDR3aa: CASSLWTGQNEQFF
v_gene: TRBV12-3/TRBV12-4; d_gene: TRBD1; abundance: -; j_gene: TRBJ2-5; CDR3nt: TGTGCCAGCACCTACGGGACAGGGGAAGAGACCCAGTACTTC; CDR3aa: CASTYGTGEETQYF
v_gene: TRBV4-3; d_gene: -; abundance: -; j_gene: TRBJ2-1; CDR3nt: TGCGCCAGCAGCCCGCAGGGGGTAAACCAGCGGGGGATATACAATGAGCAGTTCTTC; CDR3aa: CASSPQGVNQRGIYNEQFF
v_gene: TRBV19; d_gene: TRBD1; abundance: -; j_gene: TRBJ2-1; CDR3nt: TGTGCCACCGGTCGAGGGGGCGCAAACAATGAGCAGTTCTTC; CDR3aa: CATGRGGANNEQFF
v_gene: TRBV7-9; d_gene: -; abundance: -; j_gene: TRBJ2-5; CDR3nt: TGTGCCAGCAGCCTTACCGGGAAACGAGAGACCCAGTACTTC; CDR3aa: CASSLTGKRETQYF
v_gene: TRBV6-9; d_gene: TRBD1; abundance: -; j_gene: TRBJ2-3; CDR3nt: TGTGCCAGCAGTTCCGGGACAGGGATAGATACGCAGTATTTT; CDR3aa: CASSSGTGIDTQYF
v_gene: TRBV7-7; d_gene: -; abundance: few; j_gene: TRBJ2-5; CDR3nt: TGTGCTAGCAGCTTAGACCCGACAGTCCAAGAGACCCAGTACTTC; CDR3aa: CASSLDPTVQETQYF
v_gene: TRBV28; d_gene: -; abundance: -; j_gene: TRBJ1-5; CDR3nt: TGTGCCAGCAGTCGCAATCAGCCCCAGCATTTT; CDR3aa: CASSRNQPQHF
v_gene: TRBV19; d_gene: -; abundance: -; j_gene: TRBJ2-1; CDR3nt: TGTGCCAGTAGAGGGGAGAACTACAATGAGCAGTTCTTC; CDR3aa: CASRGENYNEQFF
v_gene: TRBV12-3/TRBV12-4; d_gene: -; abundance: few; j_gene: TRBJ1-2; CDR3nt: TGTGCCAGCTTGACACCCAACTATGGCTACACCTTC; CDR3aa: CASLTPNYGYTF
v_gene: TRBV27; d_gene: -; abundance: -; j_gene: TRBJ1-1; CDR3nt: TGTGCCAGCAGTCCTCTCGGGATAGGGAACACTGAAGCTTTCTTT; CDR3aa: CASSPLGIGNTEAFF
v_gene: TRBV3-1; d_gene: TRBD2; abundance: -; j_gene: TRBJ2-1; CDR3nt: TGTGCCAGCAGCCCCGGGACTAGCGAAATCAATGAGCAGTTCTTC; CDR3aa: CASSPGTSEINEQFF
v_gene: TRBV2; d_gene: -; abundance: once; j_gene: TRBJ2-3; CDR3nt: TGTGCCAGCAGTGACTTTCTCCTTCGGGATACGCAGTATTTT; CDR3aa: CASSDFLLRDTQYF
v_gene: TRBV2; d_gene: -; abundance: few; j_gene: TRBJ1-1; CDR3nt: TGTGCCAGCGTATTGACAGTTCTGAACACTGAAGCTTTCTTT; CDR3aa: CASVLTVLNTEAFF
v_gene: TRBV12-3/TRBV12-4; d_gene: TRBD1; abundance: few; j_gene: TRBJ1-1; CDR3nt: TGTGCCAGCAGTTCCTACAGGGGTCTCAACACTGAAGCTTTCTTT; CDR3aa: CASSSYRGLNTEAFF
v_gene: TRBV7-9; d_gene: TRBD2; abundance: few; j_gene: TRBJ2-1; CDR3nt: TGTGCCAGCACCCCGGGGGAGGGTGGGTACAATGAGCAGTTCTTC; CDR3aa: CASTPGEGGYNEQFF
v_gene: TRBV7-2; d_gene: TRBD1; abundance: many; j_gene: TRBJ1-4; CDR3nt: TGTGCCAGCAGCTTCCACAGGGGGTCTAATGAAAAACTGTTTTTT; CDR3aa: CASSFHRGSNEKLFF
v_gene: TRBV6-2/TRBV6-3; d_gene: -; abundance: -; j_gene: TRBJ2-1; CDR3nt: TGTGCCGCAATGGGGTTATACAATGAGCAGTTCTTC; CDR3aa: CAAMGLYNEQFF
v_gene: TRBV7-2; d_gene: -; abundance: many; j_gene: TRBJ2-6; CDR3nt: TGTGCCAGCAGCTTATCCCTACTCTCTGGGGCCAACGTCCTGACTTTC; CDR3aa: CASSLSLLSGANVLTF
v_gene: TRBV4-1; d_gene: -; abundance: -; j_gene: TRBJ1-4; CDR3nt: TGCGCCAGCAGCCAAGGGTACGGACCTAATGAAAAACTGTTTTTT; CDR3aa: CASSQGYGPNEKLFF
v_gene: TRBV7-9; d_gene: TRBD2; abundance: few; j_gene: TRBJ2-7; CDR3nt: TGTGCCAGCAGCTTAGGACTAGCGGGACTGTACTTC; CDR3aa: CASSLGLAGLYF
v_gene: TRBV29-1; d_gene: -; abundance: -; j_gene: TRBJ1-4; CDR3nt: TGCAGCGTTGACCGGGCGGGCGATGAAAAACTGTTTTTT; CDR3aa: CSVDRAGDEKLFF
v_gene: TRBV2; d_gene: -; abundance: -; j_gene: TRBJ2-4; CDR3nt: TGTGCCAGCAGTGTCAGCAGGGAAGGGGGATTTGAGGCCAAAAACATTCAGTACTTC; CDR3aa: CASSVSREGGFEAKNIQYF
v_gene: TRBV27; d_gene: -; abundance: many; j_gene: TRBJ1-5; CDR3nt: TGTGCCAGCAGTTTATCCCTCGTTCAGCCCCAGCATTTT; CDR3aa: CASSLSLVQPQHF
v_gene: TRBV6-5; d_gene: TRBD1; abundance: -; j_gene: TRBJ2-3; CDR3nt: TGTGCCAGCAGCTCGCCTACGGGACAGACAGATACGCAGTATTTT; CDR3aa: CASSSPTGQTDTQYF
v_gene: TRBV6-1; d_gene: TRBD1; abundance: -; j_gene: TRBJ2-1; CDR3nt: TGTGCCAGCAAGACCCCGGGACAGGGGAACAATGAGCAGTTCTTC; CDR3aa: CASKTPGQGNNEQFF
v_gene: TRBV15; d_gene: -; abundance: -; j_gene: TRBJ1-2; CDR3nt: TGTGCCACCAGCAGAGAGGTCAACCTCTGTATGGCTAACTATGGCTACACCTTC; CDR3aa: CATSREVNLCMANYGYTF
v_gene: TRBV7-3; d_gene: -; abundance: few; j_gene: TRBJ2-4; CDR3nt: TGTGCCAGCAGCTTCGGGACCGTCCCCGGCAAAAACATTCAGTACTTC; CDR3aa: CASSFGTVPGKNIQYF
v_gene: TRBV6-1; d_gene: -; abundance: -; j_gene: TRBJ1-1; CDR3nt: TGTGCCAGCAGTCCCATGGGGCAGAACACTGAAGCTTTCTTT; CDR3aa: CASSPMGQNTEAFF
v_gene: TRBV7-2; d_gene: -; abundance: many; j_gene: TRBJ1-5; CDR3nt: TGTGCCAGCAGCTTAGGGTGGGGACCAGGTGCAAATCAGCCCCAGCATTTT; CDR3aa: CASSLGWGPGANQPQHF
v_gene: TRBV7-2; d_gene: -; abundance: many; j_gene: TRBJ1-3; CDR3nt: TGTGCCAGCAGCTTAATCGAGGGACCGAGAAACACCATATATTTT; CDR3aa: CASSLIEGPRNTIYF
v_gene: TRBV23-1; d_gene: -; abundance: many; j_gene: TRBJ2-3; CDR3nt: TGCGCCAGCACTCCTGGGATTTGTAGCACCCGAAACACAGATACGCAGTATTTT; CDR3aa: CASTPGICSTRNTDTQYF
v_gene: TRBV7-9; d_gene: -; abundance: many; j_gene: TRBJ2-1; CDR3nt: TGTGCCAGCAGCTTTATCCGCGCTTCGACGGTGACGAATGAGCAGTTCTTC; CDR3aa: CASSFIRASTVTNEQFF
v_gene: TRBV2; d_gene: -; abundance: -; j_gene: TRBJ1-1; CDR3nt: TGTGCCAGCAGTGATGGGGGGATCTCCTACACTGAAGCTTTCTTT; CDR3aa: CASSDGGISYTEAFF
v_gene: TRBV7-4; d_gene: -; abundance: few; j_gene: TRBJ2-2; CDR3nt: TGTGCCAGCAGCTTAAAGACAGGGAACACCGGGGAGCTGTTTTTT; CDR3aa: CASSLKTGNTGELFF
v_gene: TRBV7-2; d_gene: TRBD1; abundance: many; j_gene: TRBJ2-7; CDR3nt: TGTGCCAGCAGCTCGGGGACAGGGGCCTACGAGCAGTACTTC; CDR3aa: CASSSGTGAYEQYF
v_gene: TRBV7-6; d_gene: -; abundance: few; j_gene: TRBJ2-1; CDR3nt: TGTGCCAGCAGCTCTCCGGGTTCTGTCTTAGGGAATGAGCAGTTCTTC; CDR3aa: CASSSPGSVLGNEQFF
v_gene: TRBV4-1; d_gene: -; abundance: -; j_gene: TRBJ1-3; CDR3nt: TGCGCCAGCAGCCAAGATCGGGGAGCTGGAAACACCATATATTTT; CDR3aa: CASSQDRGAGNTIYF